These T cell receptor beta chains were read from a single sample in a study of blood T cell repertoires in COVID-19. Sequencing was performed with immunoSEQ multiplex PCR; in TCRdb, only in-frame clones are kept and a portion is missing. The sample carries 150,000 to 200,000 clones, more than 75% recorded once. Sequenced: peripheral blood. These receptors were taken from a man aged 55-75 years with active or convalescent COVID-19. Both conserved end residues are part of each CDR3. The D gene is left open where the match is weak. Size tells how often a clone was seen (once, few, many) or the class of an expanded clone, and some rows leave it out.

CDR3,DNA,length,V,J,D,size
CASSPRAQGWPQHF,TGTGCCAGCTCACCACGGGCACAGGGTTGGCCCCAGCATTTT,14,TRBV18,TRBJ1-5,-,-
CATGRDSIVQGVLNYGYTF,TGTGCCACGGGGCGGGACAGCATCGTACAGGGCGTCTTAAACTATGGCTACACCTTC,19,TRBV19,TRBJ1-2,TRBD1,-
CASTPDSNYGYTF,TGTGCCAGCACCCCGGACAGTAACTATGGCTACACCTTC,13,TRBV28,TRBJ1-2,-,-
CAWSRDRGVGNTIYF,TGTGCCTGGAGTCGCGACAGGGGGGTAGGAAACACCATATATTTT,15,TRBV30,TRBJ1-3,TRBD1,-
CASSLVVGRVMNTEAFF,TGTGCCAGCAGCTTAGTCGTGGGCAGAGTGATGAACACTGAAGCTTTCTTT,17,TRBV11-2,TRBJ1-1,-,-
CASTGLIAGEETQYF,TGTGCCAGCACCGGTTTGATAGCGGGAGAAGAGACCCAGTACTTC,15,TRBV6-5,TRBJ2-5,TRBD2,-
CSATGTSGNTGELFF,TGCAGCGCCACGGGGACTAGCGGGAACACCGGGGAGCTGTTTTTT,15,TRBV29-1,TRBJ2-2,TRBD2,-
CASSSRAGPQTEQFF,TGTGCCAGCAGCTCGAGGGCGGGGCCCCAAACAGAGCAGTTCTTC,15,TRBV5-6,TRBJ2-1,-,-
CASSGGQGANGYTF,TGTGCCAGTAGTGGGGGACAGGGGGCAAATGGCTACACCTTC,14,TRBV19,TRBJ1-2,TRBD1,-
CASSQQTGGGYGYTF,TGTGCCAGCAGCCAACAGACAGGGGGCGGTTATGGCTACACCTTC,15,TRBV7-6,TRBJ1-2,TRBD1,once
CASSGRLAGGPDTQYF,TGTGCCAGCAGTGGACGACTAGCGGGGGGCCCAGATACGCAGTATTTT,16,TRBV6-1,TRBJ2-3,TRBD2,once
CASSLGRGGRSTYEQYF,TGTGCCAGCAGCTTAGGGCGCGGGGGCCGATCGACTTACGAGCAGTACTTC,17,TRBV7-2,TRBJ2-7,-,-
CASSQAGTGLVNEQYF,TGCGCCAGCAGCCAAGCAGGGACGGGACTAGTGAACGAGCAGTACTTC,16,TRBV4-1,TRBJ2-7,TRBD2,-
CASSPDGGEVEKLFF,TGCGCCAGCAGCCCGGACGGGGGTGAGGTTGAAAAACTGTTTTTT,15,TRBV5-1,TRBJ1-4,-,-
CASSRDRGGVTEAFF,TGCGCCAGCAGCCGCGACAGGGGAGGGGTCACTGAAGCTTTCTTT,15,TRBV4-1,TRBJ1-1,TRBD1,-
CASSLDAGAWETQYF,TGTGCCAGCAGCTTAGATGCGGGGGCGTGGGAGACCCAGTACTTC,15,TRBV7-7,TRBJ2-5,-,few
CAWSVQGLKEKLFF,TGTGCCTGGAGTGTACAGGGTCTGAAGGAAAAACTGTTTTTT,14,TRBV30,TRBJ1-4,-,-
CASRGHAEAFF,TGTGCCAGTAGGGGCCACGCTGAAGCTTTCTTT,11,TRBV19,TRBJ1-1,-,-
CASRGTGVSYNEQFF,TGTGCCAGCAGGGGTACAGGGGTCTCCTACAATGAGCAGTTCTTC,15,TRBV6-5,TRBJ2-1,TRBD1,-
CASSLYAGDGYTF,TGTGCCAGCAGCCTCTATGCGGGGGACGGCTACACCTTC,13,TRBV3-1/TRBV3-2,TRBJ1-2,-,-
CASSLDAEGVNRTF,TGCGCCAGCAGCTTGGATGCAGAGGGAGTGAATCGGACCTTC,14,TRBV5-1,TRBJ1-2,-,-
CASSHGASGSLYEQYF,TGCGCCAGCAGCCATGGGGCTAGCGGGAGCCTTTACGAGCAGTACTTC,16,TRBV5-1,TRBJ2-7,TRBD2,-
CASSLSYGTVQETQYF,TGTGCCAGCAGTTTATCATACGGGACAGTCCAAGAGACCCAGTACTTC,16,TRBV6-5,TRBJ2-5,TRBD1,once
CAISESGREYEQYF,TGTGCCATCAGTGAGTCCGGACGGGAGTACGAGCAGTACTTC,14,TRBV10-3,TRBJ2-7,-,-
CASSWSSAGSSYEQYF,TGTGCCAGCAGTTGGAGTTCAGCGGGGAGCTCCTACGAGCAGTACTTC,16,TRBV27,TRBJ2-7,TRBD2,-
CSVEGQGTDTQYF,TGCAGCGTCGAGGGACAGGGTACAGATACGCAGTATTTT,13,TRBV29-1,TRBJ2-3,TRBD1,-
CASSSQGRENSPLHF,TGCGCCAGCAGCTCACAGGGAAGGGAGAATTCACCCCTCCACTTT,15,TRBV5-1,TRBJ1-6,-,-
CASSLAQGGAVSAFF,TGTGCCAGCAGCTTGGCACAGGGGGGCGCAGTATCAGCTTTCTTT,15,TRBV5-4,TRBJ1-1,TRBD1,once
CASSYEATNEKLFF,TGTGCCAGCAGTTACGAGGCAACTAATGAAAAACTGTTTTTT,14,TRBV6-5,TRBJ1-4,-,-
CSATSGRAGNEQFF,TGCAGCGCCACTAGCGGGAGGGCCGGCAATGAGCAGTTCTTC,14,TRBV29-1,TRBJ2-1,TRBD2,once
CASSVDPTVTGELFF,TGTGCCAGCAGCGTAGACCCGACAGTCACCGGGGAGCTGTTTTTT,15,TRBV9,TRBJ2-2,-,-
CASSESGNYGYTF,TGCGCCAGCAGTGAATCGGGGAACTATGGCTACACCTTC,13,TRBV10-1,TRBJ1-2,-,-
CASSRGSGHGYTF,TGCGCCAGCAGCAGGGGGTCGGGTCATGGCTACACCTTC,13,TRBV5-1,TRBJ1-2,-,-
CASSLRVGQGADEQFF,TGCGCCAGCAGCCTCAGGGTTGGACAGGGGGCTGATGAGCAGTTCTTC,16,TRBV4-1,TRBJ2-1,TRBD1,-
CASSLFSGIGELFF,TGTGCCAGCAGCTTATTTTCAGGGATCGGGGAGCTGTTTTTT,14,TRBV7-9,TRBJ2-2,-,few
CASSSLSGGVQPQHF,TGTGCCAGCAGTTCACTGTCCGGGGGGGTCCAGCCCCAGCATTTT,15,TRBV7-9,TRBJ1-5,-,-
CASSLRTGGEQYF,TGTGCCAGCAGTCTCAGGACAGGGGGCGAGCAGTACTTC,13,TRBV25-1,TRBJ2-7,TRBD1,once
CASSSVQAFYGYTF,TGTGCCAGCAGCTCGGTACAGGCTTTCTATGGCTACACCTTC,14,TRBV7-2,TRBJ1-2,-,few
CAWSKQGTNEKLFF,TGTGCCTGGAGTAAACAGGGAACTAATGAAAAACTGTTTTTT,14,TRBV30,TRBJ1-4,-,-
CASTPLGQEGKGYTF,TGTGCCAGCACACCTCTTGGTCAGGAGGGAAAAGGCTACACCTTC,15,TRBV7-9,TRBJ1-2,-,few
CASSSDRGPNEKLFF,TGTGCCAGCAGTTCCGACAGGGGACCTAATGAAAAACTGTTTTTT,15,TRBV6-5,TRBJ1-4,TRBD1,-
CASSYSTGGYYGYTF,TGTGCCAGCAGTTACTCTACAGGGGGCTACTATGGCTACACCTTC,15,TRBV6-5,TRBJ1-2,TRBD1,-
CASSQDHGIAGLTYEQYF,TGTGCCAGCAGCCAAGATCACGGTATCGCAGGGTTGACCTACGAGCAGTACTTC,18,TRBV14,TRBJ2-7,-,-
CASSQSTGLRTEAFF,TGTGCCAGCTCACAAAGTACAGGGTTACGGACTGAAGCTTTCTTT,15,TRBV18,TRBJ1-1,-,few
CASSSGGGTNTEAFF,TGTGCCAGCAGTTCGGGGGGAGGGACGAACACTGAAGCTTTCTTT,15,TRBV28,TRBJ1-1,-,few
CASSYGQSYTEAFF,TGTGCCAGCAGTTATGGACAGTCCTACACTGAAGCTTTCTTT,14,TRBV27,TRBJ1-1,-,-
CSVETFVYGYTF,TGCAGCGTTGAGACATTTGTCTATGGCTACACCTTC,12,TRBV29-1,TRBJ1-2,-,once
CASSPRLAGGHTQYF,TGCGCCAGCAGCCCGCGACTAGCGGGGGGCCATACGCAGTATTTT,15,TRBV5-1,TRBJ2-3,TRBD2,-
CAISEIGGYNEQFF,TGTGCCATCAGTGAGATAGGGGGTTACAATGAGCAGTTCTTC,14,TRBV10-3,TRBJ2-1,-,-
CASSPSGGYEQYF,TGTGCCAGTAGTCCCTCCGGGGGGTACGAGCAGTACTTC,13,TRBV19,TRBJ2-7,TRBD2,-
CASSIMRVGYEQYF,TGCGCCAGCAGCATTATGAGGGTAGGCTACGAGCAGTACTTC,14,TRBV4-1,TRBJ2-7,-,-
CASSEPGTYYGYTF,TGTGCCAGCAGTGAGCCCGGGACATACTATGGCTACACCTTC,14,TRBV25-1,TRBJ1-2,-,-
CASSLGGQLNEKLFF,TGCGCCAGCAGCTTGGGCGGCCAGCTTAATGAAAAGCTGTTTTTT,15,TRBV5-1,TRBJ1-4,-,-
CASSGQGKEQPQHF,TGTGCCAGCAGTGGACAGGGGAAAGAGCAGCCCCAGCATTTT,14,TRBV2,TRBJ1-5,TRBD1,-